The T cell receptor beta chain under discussion was sequenced for a study of cytomegalovirus exposure and HLA in healthy donors. V lost 0 bases to trimming and J lost 0 bases; unmatched junction nucleotides: 4. Germline V CDR1 and CDR2: LNHNV, YYDKDF (reference sequence). This CDR3 comprises 16 residues. It was with 60 Vbeta and 13 Jbeta primers that the PCR ran. Sequencing used immunoSEQ multiplex PCR; TCRdb keeps in-frame clones, though not all of them. The sample has under 200,000 clones, 68% seen once. This clone turned up a few times. Its antigen is as yet unknown. Study-level results: Donors were assumed by presence/absence analyses to have roughly uniform sequencing depth. HLA-A and HLA-B allele assignments for most subjects were reportedly predicted accurately using TCR beta sequences. Analysis performed later showed TCR beta chains linked to HLA being more clonally expanded than equally common others. Accounts indicate the classifier identified cytomegalovirus status with strong specificity and sensitivity.

The sequencing sample was made of PBMCs. The receptor comes from a man aged 45 to 65 in good health and CMV-seronegative. The genes are TRBV15 and TRBJ1-1, with TRBD1 identical over 7 bases. The CDR3: CATSRDRTGMNTEAFF. CDR3 DNA: TGTGCCACCAGCAGAGACAGGACAGGTATGAACACTGAAGCTTTCTTT. The whole variable domain, remainder taken from reference TRBV15 and TRBJ1-1, is DAMVIQNPRYQVTQFGKPVTLSCSQTLNHNVMYWYQQKSSQAPKLLFHYYDKDFNNEADTPDNFQSRRPNTSFCFLDIRSPGLGDTAMYLCATSRDRTGMNTEAFFGQGTRLTVV.